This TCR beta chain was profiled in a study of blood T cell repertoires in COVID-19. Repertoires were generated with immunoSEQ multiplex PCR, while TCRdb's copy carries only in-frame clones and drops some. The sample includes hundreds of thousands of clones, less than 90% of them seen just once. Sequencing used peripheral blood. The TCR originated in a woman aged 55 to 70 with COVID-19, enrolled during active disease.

The chain's CDR3 is CASSTRLAGSTDTQYF. The CDR3 region has the DNA TGTGCCAGCAGCACCAGACTAGCGGGTAGCACAGATACGCAGTATTTT. The chain employs TRBV27 and TRBJ2-3; 10 bases agree with TRBD2. CDR3 length equals 16 residues. The germline gives CDR1 MNHEY, CDR2 SMNVEV (reference sequence). J was trimmed by 0 bases and V by 6 bases; bases with no gene match: 6.